The next 14 T cell receptor beta chains were all read from a single sample in a study of blood T cell repertoires in COVID-19 (TCRdb year 2020). Receptor amplification or capture employed the immunoSEQ multiplex PCR assay. TCRdb re-hosts the immuneACCESS table, in-frame sequences only. Its copies lack some clones; in the studies checked, an unresolved V gene accounts for under half of them, and the cause for the rest is not known. Across this sample there are under 200,000 clones, with 82% seen only once. The ten largest make up 4% to 6.5% of the sample. Input material: PBMCs or T cells enriched from blood (not recorded which). The receptors come from a woman aged 60 to 75 with acute COVID-19.

V usage is TRBV3-1 (or the pseudogene TRBV3-2) and J usage is TRBJ1-2; D is ambiguous. In germline, CDR1 is LGHDT, CDR2 YNNKEL (reference sequence). The CDR3 covers 13 residues. Trimming shortened V by 1 base and J by 3 bases, and 6 bases separated the two germline ends. The CDR3 DNA follows: TGTGCCAGCAGCCAAGCGTCAGACTATGGCTACACCTTC. This sequence encodes CASSQASDYGYTF.

The sample holds a few counts of this clone. This chain links TRBV27 with TRBJ2-7; 11 bases are a match to TRBD2. CDR3 size: 18 residues. The ends lost 0 bases at V and 1 base at J; junction bases unmatched: 8. The V gene's germline CDR1 is MNHEY and CDR2 SMNVEV (reference sequence). CDR3 nucleotides: TGTGCCAGCAGTTTATCCTCCCTCACTAGCGGGAGTTCCTACGAGCAGTACTTC. Protein sequence: CASSLSSLTSGSSYEQYF.

The V gene is TRBV27, the J gene TRBJ1-6; D uncertain. The V and J ends lost 6 bases and 8 bases respectively, with 20 bases between them. There are 16 residues in the CDR3. Germline CDR1 reads MNHEY; CDR2 reads SMNVEV (reference sequence). CDR3 nucleotide sequence: TGTGCCAGCAGCACCGCGGTCCCTACCCCGCATTCACCCCTCCACTTT. It codes for CASSTAVPTPHSPLHF.

J is TRBJ2-1 and V is TRBV19; 12 bases align to TRBD2. CDR3 length: 16 residues. The germline gives CDR1 LNHDA, CDR2 SQIVND (reference sequence). V lost 1 base to trimming and J lost 7 bases; unmatched junction nucleotides: 5. CDR3 residues: CASSIGLAGGWNEQFF. The CDR3 region has the DNA TGTGCCAGTAGTATAGGGCTAGCGGGGGGGTGGAATGAGCAGTTCTTC.

The count of this clone is one. The V call is TRBV5-8, the J call TRBJ1-4; TRBD1 is a possible D gene (5 bases). This CDR3 region has 19 residues. V dropped 6 bases and J dropped 1 base, with 25 bases sitting between them. Per germline, CDR1 SGHTS and CDR2 YDEGEE. The CDR3 sequence is CASIKVTDTQGGTNEKLFF. The CDR3 region has the DNA TGTGCCAGCATCAAGGTCACGGATACCCAGGGTGGAACTAATGAAAAACTGTTTTTT.

The chain uses TRBV9 and TRBJ2-4; 7 bases match TRBD2. Looked up from germline, CDR1 is SGDLS and CDR2 is YYNGEE. This CDR3 is 14 amino acids long. Trimming took 3 bases from V and 9 from J; bases not matched to a gene: 9. The CDR3 reads CASSAPAGIGIQYF. CDR3 DNA: TGTGCCAGCAGCGCCCCAGCGGGAATCGGCATTCAGTACTTC.

This clone has just a few counts. This rearrangement joins TRBV7-7 to TRBJ1-3; the D is unclear. This CDR3 has 15 residues. The V gene lost 1 base and the J gene lost 2 bases, with 9 bases spanning the gap. Germline V CDR1 and CDR2: SSHAT, FNYEAQ (reference sequence). CDR3 amino acids: CASSLGGAPGNTIYF. CDR3 sequence (DNA): TGTGCCAGCAGCTTAGGGGGAGCCCCTGGAAACACCATATATTTT.

This rearrangement joins TRBV4-2 to TRBJ2-7; D is ambiguous. Germline lookup yields CDR1 LGHNA and CDR2 YNFKEQ. V dropped 3 bases and J dropped 5 bases, with 11 bases sitting between them. The CDR3 extends over 13 amino acids. The CDR3 loop is CASSQHGLNEQYF. CDR3 sequence (DNA): TGTGCCAGCAGCCAGCATGGTCTAAACGAGCAGTACTTC.

The chain links TRBV14 to TRBJ1-4; 8 bases map to TRBD1. The CDR3 sequence is 14 residues long. CDR1 SGHDN and CDR2 FVKESK come from the germline V gene. The V segment lost 4 bases and the J segment 5 bases; nucleotides outside the gene matches: 3. CDR3 sequence reads: CASSPRTGNEKLFF. The CDR3 DNA follows: TGTGCCAGCAGCCCTAGGACAGGGAATGAAAAACTGTTTTTT.

Remarks on this clone: A much larger clone differs by one base, so this may be a read error. V and J are TRBV7-2 and TRBJ2-2; 8 positions agree with TRBD2. The CDR3 runs 16 residues. Losses at the gene ends were 6 bases for V and 5 bases for J; bases not matched to a gene: 11. CDR1 and CDR2 (germline): SGHTA, FQGNSA. The CDR3 loop is CASSWGRGGPTGELFF. The CDR3, as DNA: TGTGCCAGCAGTTGGGGGCGCGGGGGGCCAACCGGGGAGCTGTTTTTT.

The chain recombines TRBV5-5 with TRBJ2-1; 7 nucleotides match TRBD2. Germline lookup yields CDR1 SGHKS and CDR2 YYEKEE (reference sequence). The CDR3 sequence is 15 residues long. Unmatched junction bases numbered 8, after V lost 3 bases and J lost 5 bases. This chain's CDR3 is CASSWTGTTNNEQFF. The CDR3 DNA reads as TGTGCCAGCAGCTGGACCGGGACTACAAACAATGAGCAGTTCTTC. The full variable domain, rest sourced from reference TRBV5-5 and TRBJ2-1, is DAGVTQSPTHLIKTRGQQVTLRCSPISGHKSVSWYQQVLGQGPQFIFQYYEKEERGRGNFPDRFSARQFPNYSSELNVNALLLGDSALYLCASSWTGTTNNEQFFGPGTRLTVL.

This chain joins TRBV9 and TRBJ2-3, with D perhaps TRBD2 (5 bases). The CDR3 has 15 residues. The V gene lost 4 bases and the J gene lost 6 bases, with 18 bases spanning the gap. Per germline, CDR1 SGDLS and CDR2 YYNGEE. CDR3 in amino acids: CASSPRDPLGDTQYF. CDR3 DNA: TGTGCCAGCAGCCCACGGGATCCTTTAGGGGATACGCAGTATTTT.

The chain is built from TRBV7-2 and TRBJ2-1; no clear D. Trimming cost V 5 bases and J 6 bases, with 11 bases left between them. In germline, CDR1 is SGHTA, CDR2 FQGNSA. CDR3 length: 13 residues. CDR3 region: CASSNPSSNEQFF. DNA of the CDR3: TGTGCCAGCAGCAACCCGTCCAGCAATGAGCAGTTCTTC.

There are a few counts of this clone. The V gene is TRBV15, the J gene TRBJ1-3; D perhaps matches TRBD1 (6 bases). V lost 1 base, J lost 0 bases, and 7 bases lay in between. Germline CDR1 reads LNHNV; CDR2 reads YYDKDF (reference sequence). CDR3 length: 15 residues. CDR3 residues: CATSRARGSGNTIYF. Here the CDR3 DNA reads TGTGCCACCAGCAGAGCCAGGGGCTCTGGAAACACCATATATTTT.